The sequence of this TCR beta chain was determined in a study of Ad26.COV2.S vaccination and SARS-CoV-2 variants. This sample's treatment: about 20 received Ad26.COV2.S at low or high dose, single or two shots; about 5 received placebo; per-sample allocation not given. Vaccine and placebo recipients were sampled on day 63 after the first injection. Adults aged 18-55 years in Boston included the donor. Ad26 vector vaccine expressed Wuhan-strain SARS-CoV-2 spike. Losses at the gene ends were 6 bases for V and 2 bases for J; bases not matched to a gene: 4. Germline values: CDR1 LGHNA, CDR2 YSLEER. This CDR3 has 14 amino acids. Assay used: immunoSEQ multiplex PCR; TCRdb lists only in-frame clones, some missing. The table records around 300,000 clones, 88% of them present only once. Points on this clone: Its antigen is as yet unknown.

Regarding the study as a whole: Breadth and depth estimates from TCRs may understate total T cell responses. Spike-specific CD8+ and CD4+ T cell responses reportedly showed substantial breadth after vaccination.

Sequenced here: peripheral blood, sampled in a trial of Ad26.COV2.S vaccine versus placebo. This sequence originates from a person between 18 and 65 years old who received the Ad26.COV2.S COVID-19 vaccine or a placebo. The rearrangement joins TRBV4-3 to TRBJ1-5; 7 nucleotides agree with TRBD1. The CDR3 loop is CASSLDRGNQPQHF. The CDR3, as DNA: TGCGCCAGCAGTCTCGACAGGGGCAATCAGCCCCAGCATTTT.